The source of this T cell receptor beta chain is a study of regulatory T cells in long-lasting Graves disease (dated by TCRdb to 2020 to 2023). With respect to the entire study: In the newly diagnosed Graves' disease group, patients had been taking antithyroid drugs for less than 3 months. Peripheral blood TCR sequencing and RNA sequencing compared persistent Graves' disease patients with newly diagnosed Graves' disease patients. The study was conducted in China and was registered as a clinical trial. TCR sequencing covered about 13 persistent and roughly 20 newly diagnosed Graves' disease patients, about 35 samples in total.

Libraries were built with multiplex PCR. The instrument was an Illumina HiSeq 4000. TCR beta libraries were built with iRepertoire HTBI primers and Arm-PCR amplification of CDR3 regions. Before sequencing, the PCR products went through gel purification. In the original analysis: Across samples, 60 to 75 TRBV and roughly 13 TRBJ segments were identified and used for gene usage analysis of CDR3 amino acid clonotypes. Filtered high-quality paired reads were merged into contigs using COPE and FqMerger. BLAST was used to align contigs to the IMGT TRBV, TRBD and TRBJ reference genes, and CDR3 was defined following IMGT. Highly expanded clones were defined as clonotypes with a frequency above 0.1%. Repertoire diversity was measured by Shannon entropy, and V-J evenness by the Gini coefficient. A clonotype was considered public if more than one individual shared it. TCRdb reprocessing: public reads trimmed at Q25 with fastp, clones called with MiXCR, in-frame beta chains kept. Each CDR3 protein appears once, grouped with its most common genes and DNA. TCRdb, not the original authors, processed these V and J calls. The sample table records 420,000 or so distinct CDR3 sequences; less than 20% of these occur just once. 20% to 25% of the sample lies in the top ten.

The sample's time point label, in plain terms: newly diagnosed GD, antithyroid drugs for less than 3 months. For both TCR sequencing and RNA sequencing, RNA was extracted from PBMCs using TRIzol. Graves' disease was diagnosed according to American Thyroid Association guidelines. Recruitment of patients was carried out at an endocrinology department in Xi'an, China. Each patient gave 7 to 9.5 milliliters of peripheral blood, collected in an EDTA anticoagulant tube. Ficoll Paque Plus density gradient separation was used to isolate PBMCs, and no further T cell sorting was performed. An Agilent 2100 Bioanalyzer and agarose gel were used to check RNA quality, and a NanoDrop 2000 was used to measure RNA concentration. This clonotype was seen at least ten times. Its cognate antigen has yet to be identified. No base qualities exist here, and no much larger clone lies one base off it. Study-wide findings and limitations: The study examined only peripheral blood because the primary lesion, thyroid tissue, could not be accessed. Only the TCR beta chain was sequenced and analyzed. Lower TCR Shannon entropy and fewer highly expanded clones were observed in persistent Graves' disease patients than in newly diagnosed patients, which suggested clonal expansion. Persistent patients shared more public clonotypes among themselves (around 2,700) than newly diagnosed patients did (over 950). The authors acknowledged the small sample size as a limitation that may reduce accuracy.

The same data also went into a second study, on T cells in Graves' hyperthyroidism and ophthalmopathy. From the second report: A patient counted as having stable Graves' hyperthyroidism if no progression to ophthalmopathy occurred over 18 months of follow-up. Hyperthyroidism patients were newly diagnosed, with disease duration under 2 months, and aged 18 to 65 years. The study excluded patients with uncontrolled infections, other autoimmune diseases, pregnancy or lactation. Diagnoses were established on the basis of clinical symptoms, serum thyroxine and TRAb, thyroid ultrasound, and orbital computed tomography. For the first round of RT-PCR on the TCR CDR3, the HTBI primer set was used together with the Qiagen OneStep RT-PCR kit. Blood samples also contained most of the expanded thyroid clonotypes (frequency above 0.001), which suggests that blood repertoires may reflect thyroid immune responses. A 13 V-J signature model separated ophthalmopathy from stable hyperthyroidism, with approximately 86% sensitivity and approximately 81% specificity in cross-validation and 80%/75% in testing. In validation, the model predicted progression to ophthalmopathy with approximately 70% sensitivity and approximately 78% specificity, a median of about 6.7 months before onset. A discovery cohort of approximately 100 patients, about 44 with Graves' ophthalmopathy and over 55 with stable Graves' hyperthyroidism, was used to find distinguishing TCR V-J signatures. An independent validation cohort of under 20 hyperthyroidism patients and about 16 patients who later progressed to ophthalmopathy tested prospective prediction of ophthalmopathy. The 95 to 100 discovery patients were divided at random into training and test sets in a 7:3 ratio. In addition, the study compared T-cell repertoires in thyroid tissue and in blood from over 5 Graves' hyperthyroidism patients. Once sampling was done, hyperthyroidism patients were given methimazole at a starting dose of 30 mg daily, whereas ophthalmopathy patients were given high-dose intravenous methylprednisolone. A second multiplex PCR round built the libraries, followed by size selection and purification. Sequencing of the libraries was done on an Illumina HiSeq2000 using paired-end 100 bp reads. SOAPnuke was used to process the raw data, with reads discarded if the reads contained adapters or uncalled bases, had a mean Phred below 15, or lacked an exact constant-primer or identifier match. High-quality paired reads were merged using COPE v1.2.5, and each unique nucleotide sequence was defined as a clonotype. MiTCR v1.1 was used to align the clonotypes against IMGT TRBV, TRBD and TRBJ reference segments. Only V-J combinations with frequency above 0.0001, covering 99% to 99.2% of repertoires, were analysed. The TCS score was defined as the ratio of F50 (clonal expansion) to E x V (chaos), calculated using BLOSUM62-based TCRdist between CDR3 peptides within each V-J. Welch's t-statistics and random forest reduced 514 V-J features to fewer than 15, which were used in a naive Bayes classifier (R e1071). No statistical method was used to fix the sample size in advance, and group allocation was not hidden from the investigators. TCR Vbeta CDR3 sequencing of roughly 140 peripheral blood samples (approximately 44 ophthalmopathy, under 80 hyperthyroidism and approximately 17 progressor patients) is reported in the paper.

Sequencing used peripheral blood mononuclear cells (PBMCs), obtained at new diagnosis, from a patient treated with antithyroid drugs. This TCR was sampled from a woman under 30 with Graves disease. Donor details come from another sample of the same person, matched by shared clones.

The nucleotides are TGTGCCAGTAGTATAGTACCTGGAGTGTACAATGAGCAGTTCTTC. It encodes CASSIVPGVYNEQFF. This chain is built from TRBV19 and TRBJ2-1; the D gene assignment is ambiguous. V loses 1 base, J loses 4 bases, and the germline ends lie 11 bases apart. From its cysteine to its phenylalanine, the CDR3 spans 15 amino acids. Solely the CDR3 DNA is kept, with 45 bases framed from the first base. CDR1 is given as LNHDA and CDR2 as SQIVND, both from the germline V gene (reference sequence).